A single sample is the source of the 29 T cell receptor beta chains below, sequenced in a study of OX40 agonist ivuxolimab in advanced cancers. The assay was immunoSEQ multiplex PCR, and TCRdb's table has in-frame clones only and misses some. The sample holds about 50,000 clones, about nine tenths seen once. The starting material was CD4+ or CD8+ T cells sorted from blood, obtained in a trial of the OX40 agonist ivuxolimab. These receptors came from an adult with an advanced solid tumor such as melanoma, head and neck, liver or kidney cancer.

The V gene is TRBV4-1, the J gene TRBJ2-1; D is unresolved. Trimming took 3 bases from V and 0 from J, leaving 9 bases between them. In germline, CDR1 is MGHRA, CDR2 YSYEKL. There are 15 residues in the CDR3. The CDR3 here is CASSQTQSSYNEQFF. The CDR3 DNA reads TGCGCCAGCAGCCAGACCCAAAGCTCCTACAATGAGCAGTTCTTC.

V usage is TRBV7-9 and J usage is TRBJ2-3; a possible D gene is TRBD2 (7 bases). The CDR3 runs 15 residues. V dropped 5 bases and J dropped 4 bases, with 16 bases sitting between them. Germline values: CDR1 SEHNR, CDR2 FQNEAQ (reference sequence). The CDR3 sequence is CASSQRGGGADTQYF. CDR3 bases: TGTGCCAGCAGCCAGCGGGGCGGGGGCGCAGATACGCAGTATTTT.

CDR3 in DNA: TGTGCCAGCAGATTGGACCCCTCCCTGGTCGGGGAGCTGTTTTTT. Translation gives CASRLDPSLVGELFF. This chain links TRBV2 with TRBJ2-2; D remains unclear. In germline, CDR1 is SNHLY, CDR2 FYNNEI. Trimming stripped 6 bases from V and 7 bases from J, with 18 bases between. This CDR3 is built from 15 residues.

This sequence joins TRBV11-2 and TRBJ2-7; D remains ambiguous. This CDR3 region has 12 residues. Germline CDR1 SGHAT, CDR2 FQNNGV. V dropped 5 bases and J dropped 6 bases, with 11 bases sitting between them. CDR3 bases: TGTGCCAGCAGCCATGGACGAGTCGAGCAGTACTTC. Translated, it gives CASSHGRVEQYF.

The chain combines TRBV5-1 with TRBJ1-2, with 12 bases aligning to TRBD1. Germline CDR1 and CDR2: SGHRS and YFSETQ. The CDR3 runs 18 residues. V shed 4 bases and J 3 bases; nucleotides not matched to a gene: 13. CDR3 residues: CASSGRDRGLGIDYGYTF. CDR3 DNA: TGCGCCAGCAGCGGCCGGGACAGGGGGCTTGGAATCGACTATGGCTACACCTTC.

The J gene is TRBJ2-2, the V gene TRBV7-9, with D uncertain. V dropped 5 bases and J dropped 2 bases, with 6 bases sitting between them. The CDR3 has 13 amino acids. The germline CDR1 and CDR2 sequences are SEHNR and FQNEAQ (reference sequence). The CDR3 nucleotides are TGTGCCAGCAGCCCTGTCAACACCGGGGAGCTGTTTTTT. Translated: CASSPVNTGELFF.

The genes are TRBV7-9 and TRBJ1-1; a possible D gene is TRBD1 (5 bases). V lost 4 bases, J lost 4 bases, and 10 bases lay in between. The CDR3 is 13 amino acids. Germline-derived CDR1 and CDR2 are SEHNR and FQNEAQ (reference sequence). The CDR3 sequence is CASSSQTGTEAFF. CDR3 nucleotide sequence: TGTGCCAGCAGCTCGCAAACAGGCACTGAAGCTTTCTTT.

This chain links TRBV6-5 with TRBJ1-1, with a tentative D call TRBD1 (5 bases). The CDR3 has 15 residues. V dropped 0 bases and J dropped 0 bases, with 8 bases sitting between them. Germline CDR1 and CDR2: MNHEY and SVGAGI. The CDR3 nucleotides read TGTGCCAGCAGTTACTCCCCAGGGTTGAACACTGAAGCTTTCTTT. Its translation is CASSYSPGLNTEAFF.

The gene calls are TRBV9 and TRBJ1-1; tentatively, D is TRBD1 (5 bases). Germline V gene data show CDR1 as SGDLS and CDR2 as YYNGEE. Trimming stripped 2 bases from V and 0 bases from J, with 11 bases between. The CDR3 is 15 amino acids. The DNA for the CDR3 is TGTGCCAGCAGCGTGATGACAGATATGAACACTGAAGCTTTCTTT. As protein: CASSVMTDMNTEAFF.

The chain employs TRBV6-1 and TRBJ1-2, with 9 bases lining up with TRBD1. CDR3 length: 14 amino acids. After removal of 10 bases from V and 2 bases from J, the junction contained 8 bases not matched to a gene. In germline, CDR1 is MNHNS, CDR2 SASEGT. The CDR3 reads CATDTTGGNYGYTF. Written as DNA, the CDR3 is TGTGCCACCGACACCACAGGGGGCAACTATGGCTACACCTTC.

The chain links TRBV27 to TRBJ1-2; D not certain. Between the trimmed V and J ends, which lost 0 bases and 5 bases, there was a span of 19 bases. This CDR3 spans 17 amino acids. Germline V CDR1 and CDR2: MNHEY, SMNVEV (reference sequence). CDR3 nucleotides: TGTGCCAGCAGTTTATCCGTATGGTTGGCAGACGAGTATGGCTACACCTTC. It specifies CASSLSVWLADEYGYTF.

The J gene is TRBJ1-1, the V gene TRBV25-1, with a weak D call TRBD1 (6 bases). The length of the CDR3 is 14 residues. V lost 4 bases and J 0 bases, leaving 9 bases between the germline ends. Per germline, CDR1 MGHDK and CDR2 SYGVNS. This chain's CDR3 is CASSVDRLNTEAFF. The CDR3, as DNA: TGTGCCAGCAGTGTTGACAGGCTGAACACTGAAGCTTTCTTT.

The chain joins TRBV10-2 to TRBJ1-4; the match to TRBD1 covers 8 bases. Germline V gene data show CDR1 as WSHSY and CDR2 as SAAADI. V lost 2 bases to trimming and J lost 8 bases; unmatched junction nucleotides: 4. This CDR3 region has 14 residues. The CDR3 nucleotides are TGCGCCAGCAGTGAGACAGGGGGATACGAAAAACTGTTTTTT. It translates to CASSETGGYEKLFF.

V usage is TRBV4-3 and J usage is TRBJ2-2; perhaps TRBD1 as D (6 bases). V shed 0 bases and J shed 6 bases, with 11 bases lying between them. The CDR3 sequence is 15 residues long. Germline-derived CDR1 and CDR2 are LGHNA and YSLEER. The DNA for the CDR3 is TGCGCCAGCAGCCAAGATAGGGACACCCCCGGGGAGCTGTTTTTT. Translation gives CASSQDRDTPGELFF.

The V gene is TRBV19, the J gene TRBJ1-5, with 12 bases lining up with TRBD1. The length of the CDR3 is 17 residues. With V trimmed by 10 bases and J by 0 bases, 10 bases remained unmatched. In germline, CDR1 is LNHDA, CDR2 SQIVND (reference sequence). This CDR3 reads CATRRDRGPYSNQPQHF. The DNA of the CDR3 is TGTGCCACCCGTAGGGACAGGGGGCCGTATAGCAATCAGCCCCAGCATTTT.

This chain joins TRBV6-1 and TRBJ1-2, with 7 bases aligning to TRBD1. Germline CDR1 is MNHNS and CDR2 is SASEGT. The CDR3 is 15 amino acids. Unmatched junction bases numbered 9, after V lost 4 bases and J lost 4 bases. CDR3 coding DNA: TGTGCCAGCAGTGCTTCCCCTGACAGGGTCTATGGCTACACCTTC. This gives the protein CASSASPDRVYGYTF.

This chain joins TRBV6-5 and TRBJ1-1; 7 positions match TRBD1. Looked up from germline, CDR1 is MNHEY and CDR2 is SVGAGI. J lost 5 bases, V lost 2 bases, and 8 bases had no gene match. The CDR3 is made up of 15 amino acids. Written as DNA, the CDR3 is TGTGCCAGCAGTTACCCGACAGGGTGGGATACTGAAGCTTTCTTT. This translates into CASSYPTGWDTEAFF.

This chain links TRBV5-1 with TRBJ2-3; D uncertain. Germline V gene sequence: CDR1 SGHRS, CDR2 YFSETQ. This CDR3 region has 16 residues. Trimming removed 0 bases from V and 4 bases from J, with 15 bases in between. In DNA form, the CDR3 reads TGCGCCAGCAGCTTGGGGGTCCATTCGGTCCCAGATACGCAGTATTTT. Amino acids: CASSLGVHSVPDTQYF.

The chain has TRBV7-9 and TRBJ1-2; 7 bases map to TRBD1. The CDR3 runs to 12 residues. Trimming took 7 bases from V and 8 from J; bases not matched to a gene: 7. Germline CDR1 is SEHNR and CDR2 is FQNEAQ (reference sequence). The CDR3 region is CASTEGAWGYTF. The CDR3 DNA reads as TGTGCCAGCACCGAGGGGGCCTGGGGCTACACCTTC. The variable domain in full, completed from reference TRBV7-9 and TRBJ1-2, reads DTGVSQNPRHKITKRGQNVTFRCDPISEHNRLYWYRQTLGQGPEFLTYFQNEAQLEKSRLLSDRFSAERPKGSFSTLEIQRTEQGDSAMYLCASTEGAWGYTFGSGTRLTVV.

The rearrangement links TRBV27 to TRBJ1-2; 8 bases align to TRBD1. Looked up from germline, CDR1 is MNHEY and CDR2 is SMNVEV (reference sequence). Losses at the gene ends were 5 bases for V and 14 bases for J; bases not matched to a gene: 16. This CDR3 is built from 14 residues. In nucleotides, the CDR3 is TGTGCCAGCAGTGACTTACTTGGGGGACAGGAAAAAACCTTC. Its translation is CASSDLLGGQEKTF.

CDR3 bases: TGTGCCAGCAGGATGGCTCTAACAGATACGCAGTATTTT. Its protein product is CASRMALTDTQYF. The chain is built from TRBV6-5 and TRBJ2-3; the D is unclear. CDR1 is MNHEY, CDR2 SVGAGI, per germline. CDR3 length: 13 residues. Trimming took 6 bases from V and 3 from J, leaving 10 bases between them.

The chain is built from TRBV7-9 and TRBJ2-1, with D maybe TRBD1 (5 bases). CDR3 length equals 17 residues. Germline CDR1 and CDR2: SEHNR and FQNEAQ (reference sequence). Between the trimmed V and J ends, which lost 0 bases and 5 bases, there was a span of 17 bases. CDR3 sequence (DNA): TGTGCCAGCAGCTTAGCGAAGACAGCCCCGAAGAACAATGAGCAGTTCTTC. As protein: CASSLAKTAPKNNEQFF. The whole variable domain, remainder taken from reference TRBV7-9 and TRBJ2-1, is DTGVSQNPRHKITKRGQNVTFRCDPISEHNRLYWYRQTLGQGPEFLTYFQNEAQLEKSRLLSDRFSAERPKGSFSTLEIQRTEQGDSAMYLCASSLAKTAPKNNEQFFGPGTRLTVL.

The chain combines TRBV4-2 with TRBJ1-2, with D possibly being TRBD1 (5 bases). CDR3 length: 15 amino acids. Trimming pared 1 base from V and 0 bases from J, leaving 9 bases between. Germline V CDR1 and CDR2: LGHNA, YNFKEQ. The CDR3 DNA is TGTGCCAGCAGCCAAGTCGAGGGGTCTAACTATGGCTACACCTTC. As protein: CASSQVEGSNYGYTF.

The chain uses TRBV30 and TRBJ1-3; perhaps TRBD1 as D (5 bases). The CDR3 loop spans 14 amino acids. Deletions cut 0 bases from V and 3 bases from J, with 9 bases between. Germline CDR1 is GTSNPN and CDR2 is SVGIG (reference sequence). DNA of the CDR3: TGTGCCTGGAGTGTTTCGGGGGTTGGAAACACCATATATTTT. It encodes CAWSVSGVGNTIYF.

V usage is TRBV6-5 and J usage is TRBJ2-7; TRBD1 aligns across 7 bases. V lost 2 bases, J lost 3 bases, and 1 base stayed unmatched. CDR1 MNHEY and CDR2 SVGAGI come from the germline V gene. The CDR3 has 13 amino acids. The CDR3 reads CASSYGTVYEQYF. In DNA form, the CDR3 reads TGTGCCAGCAGTTACGGGACAGTCTACGAGCAGTACTTC.

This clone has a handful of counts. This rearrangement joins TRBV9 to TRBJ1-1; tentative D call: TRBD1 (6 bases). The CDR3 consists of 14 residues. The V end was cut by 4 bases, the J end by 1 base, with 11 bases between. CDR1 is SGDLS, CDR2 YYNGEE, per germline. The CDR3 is CASSIGQTNTEAFF. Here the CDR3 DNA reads TGTGCCAGCAGCATAGGACAGACGAACACTGAAGCTTTCTTT. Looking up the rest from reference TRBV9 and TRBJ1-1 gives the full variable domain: DSGVTQTPKHLITATGQRVTLRCSPRSGDLSVYWYQQSLDQGLQFLIQYYNGEERAKGNILERFSAQQFPDLHSELNLSSLELGDSALYFCASSIGQTNTEAFFGQGTRLTVV.

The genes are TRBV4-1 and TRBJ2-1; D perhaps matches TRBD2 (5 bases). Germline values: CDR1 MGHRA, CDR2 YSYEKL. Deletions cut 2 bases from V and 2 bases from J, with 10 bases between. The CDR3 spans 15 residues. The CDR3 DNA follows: TGCGCCAGCAGCCAAATGGAGGACCCCTACAATGAGCAGTTCTTC. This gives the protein CASSQMEDPYNEQFF.

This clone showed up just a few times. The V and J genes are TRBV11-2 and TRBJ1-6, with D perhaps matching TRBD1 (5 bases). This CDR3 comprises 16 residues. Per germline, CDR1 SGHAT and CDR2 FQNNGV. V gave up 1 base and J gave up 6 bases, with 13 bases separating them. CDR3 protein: CASSLGGEGINSPLHF. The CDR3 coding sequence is TGTGCCAGCAGCTTAGGAGGGGAGGGGATTAATTCACCCCTCCACTTT.

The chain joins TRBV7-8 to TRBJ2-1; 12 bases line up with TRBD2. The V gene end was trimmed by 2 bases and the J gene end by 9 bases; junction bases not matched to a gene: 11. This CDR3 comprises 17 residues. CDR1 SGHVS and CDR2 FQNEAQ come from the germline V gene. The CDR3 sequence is CASSLTSGGLLEGEQFF. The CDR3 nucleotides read TGTGCCAGCAGCTTAACTAGCGGGGGGTTATTGGAGGGTGAGCAGTTCTTC.